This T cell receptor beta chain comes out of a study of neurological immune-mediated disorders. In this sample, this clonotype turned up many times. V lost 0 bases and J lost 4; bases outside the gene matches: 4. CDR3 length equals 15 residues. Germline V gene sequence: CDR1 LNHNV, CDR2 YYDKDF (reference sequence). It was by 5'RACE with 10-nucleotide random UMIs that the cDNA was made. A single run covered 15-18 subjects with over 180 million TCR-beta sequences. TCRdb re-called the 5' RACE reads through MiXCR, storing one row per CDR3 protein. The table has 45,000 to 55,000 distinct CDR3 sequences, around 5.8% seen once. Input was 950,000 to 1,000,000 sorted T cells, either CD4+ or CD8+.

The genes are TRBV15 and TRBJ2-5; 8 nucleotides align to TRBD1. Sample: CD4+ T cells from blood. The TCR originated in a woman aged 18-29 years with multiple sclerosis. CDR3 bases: TGTGCCACCAGCAGAGATATGGACAGGGCAGAGACCCAGTACTTC. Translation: CATSRDMDRAETQYF.